These 21 T cell receptor beta chains were sequenced from one sample in a study of T cells after yellow fever vaccination. Using its own MiXCR run on the 5' RACE reads, TCRdb lists one record per CDR3 protein. The data hold 400,000 to 450,000 distinct CDR3 sequences, with about 17% observed a single time. The sample was PBMCs, taken before the yellow fever booster vaccination. The source is a young man who received the YFV17D yellow fever vaccine.

The rearrangement joins TRBV5-5 to TRBJ1-1; 12 nucleotides align to TRBD1. The length of the CDR3 is 17 residues. After removal of 3 bases from V and 0 bases from J, the junction contained 6 bases not matched to a gene. CDR1 is SGHKS, CDR2 YYEKEE, per germline (reference sequence). CDR3 coding DNA: TGTGCCAGCAGCTCGTCCGGGACAGGGGGCTTGAACACTGAAGCTTTCTTT. This sequence encodes CASSSSGTGGLNTEAFF.

The genes are TRBV4-3 and TRBJ2-3; D uncertain. V was shortened by 4 bases and J by 5 bases, with 16 bases between the two germline ends. The CDR3 is made up of 15 amino acids. CDR1 is LGHNA, CDR2 YSLEER, per germline. The CDR3 nucleotides read TGCGCCAGCAGCCTACTCGAGAACTGGGGAGATACGCAGTATTTT. Amino acids: CASSLLENWGDTQYF.

This clonotype was seen only a few times. The genes are TRBV3-1 and TRBJ2-7; 9 nucleotides agree with TRBD1. The CDR3 length is 13 residues. The germline gives CDR1 LGHDT, CDR2 YNNKEL (reference sequence). V shed 6 bases, J shed 5 bases, and the junction held 5 bases outside the gene matches. CDR3 sequence: CASRRTGDHEQYV. The CDR3 nucleotides are TGTGCCAGCAGACGGACAGGGGATCACGAGCAGTACGTC.

This chain connects TRBV7-2 to TRBJ2-3, with 10 positions matching TRBD2. The V and J ends lost 6 bases and 0 bases, in that order; junction bases with no gene match: 3. The CDR3 loop spans 15 amino acids. CDR1 is SGHTA, CDR2 FQGNSA, per germline. CDR3 sequence (DNA): TGTGCCAGCAGGTATAGCGGGGGGAGCACAGATACGCAGTATTTT. Translating it yields CASRYSGGSTDTQYF. The complete variable domain, with remaining parts taken from reference TRBV7-2 and TRBJ2-3, reads GAGVSQSPSNKVTEKGKDVELRCDPISGHTALYWYRQSLGQGLEFLIYFQGNSAPDKSGLPSDRFSAERTGGSVSTLTIQRTQQEDSAVYLCASRYSGGSTDTQYFGPGTRLTVL.

This clonotype was counted only a few times. The chain joins TRBV7-2 to TRBJ2-1; D gene ambiguous. The germline gives CDR1 SGHTA, CDR2 FQGNSA. This CDR3 contains 13 residues. Trimming cost V 5 bases and J 6 bases, with 11 bases left between them. CDR3 bases: TGTGCCAGCAGCCACGGACCGCCCAATGAGCAGTTCTTC. Translating gives CASSHGPPNEQFF.

The gene calls are TRBV6-2 or TRBV6-3 and TRBJ2-5; perhaps TRBD2 as D (6 bases). This CDR3 has 16 residues. Germline V CDR1 and CDR2: MNHEY, SVGEGT. The V gene lost 0 bases and the J gene lost 0 bases, with 11 bases spanning the gap. CDR3 sequence (DNA): TGTGCCAGCAGTTACTCGGGGACTCCCAACCAAGAGACCCAGTACTTC. Its translation is CASSYSGTPNQETQYF.

The chain couples TRBV6-1 to TRBJ2-2; no reliable D call. Germline V gene sequence: CDR1 MNHNS, CDR2 SASEGT. Trimming stripped 2 bases from V and 6 bases from J, with 10 bases between. CDR3 length equals 14 residues. In nucleotides, the CDR3 is TGTGCCAGCAGTGAACAATGGGGTCCCGGGGAGCTGTTTTTT. Its translation: CASSEQWGPGELFF.

The table lists this clonotype with a few counts. V and J are TRBV5-1 and TRBJ2-5, with a possible D match to TRBD2 (6 bases). Trimming pared 4 bases from V and 5 bases from J, leaving 15 bases between. Germline-derived CDR1 and CDR2 are SGHRS and YFSETQ. The CDR3 spans 14 residues. The CDR3 loop reads CASSRGGYGETQYF. DNA for the CDR3: TGCGCCAGCAGCCGTGGGGGGTATGGTGAGACCCAGTACTTC.

The chain combines TRBV27 with TRBJ1-3, with D perhaps TRBD1 (5 bases). The V end lost 10 bases, the J end lost 0 bases, and 13 bases lay between the germline ends. The CDR3 runs to 14 residues. Germline loops: CDR1 MNHEY, CDR2 SMNVEV (reference sequence). Here the CDR3 reads CATRGGGSGNTIYF. The CDR3 DNA reads TGTGCCACACGGGGGGGGGGCTCTGGAAACACCATATATTTT.

This clonotype was seen more than once but under ten times. This chain connects TRBV29-1 to TRBJ1-1; TRBD1 might be the D (5 bases). Germline V lookup: CDR1 SQVTM, CDR2 ANQGSEA. Trimming pared 7 bases from V and 5 bases from J, leaving 14 bases between. The CDR3 spans 12 residues. CDR3 nucleotide sequence: TGCAGCGCGAGACCGGGGGGGACTGAAGCTTTCTTT. Translated: CSARPGGTEAFF. Based on the CDR3 plus reference TRBV29-1 and TRBJ1-1, the full variable domain is SAVISQKPSRDICQRGTSLTIQCQVDSQVTMMFWYRQQPGQSLTLIATANQGSEATYESGFVIDKFPISRPNLTFSTLTVSNMSPEDSSIYLCSARPGGTEAFFGQGTRLTVV.

This chain links TRBV7-9 with TRBJ1-6; 7 bases fit TRBD1. Germline values: CDR1 SEHNR, CDR2 FQNEAQ (reference sequence). The CDR3 has 14 residues. V shed 7 bases and J 12 bases; nucleotides not matched to a gene: 12. DNA of the CDR3: TGTGCCAGCACCAAAGGGGACAGAGGGGGACCCCTCCACTTT. Protein: CASTKGDRGGPLHF.

This sequence joins TRBV5-1 and TRBJ1-1, with D tentatively TRBD1 (5 bases). The CDR3 covers 16 residues. Trimming took 0 bases from V and 4 from J, leaving 16 bases between them. Germline-derived CDR1 and CDR2 are SGHRS and YFSETQ. The CDR3 protein is CASSLVGTGWGTEAFF. The CDR3 nucleotides read TGCGCCAGCAGCTTGGTAGGGACCGGTTGGGGCACTGAAGCTTTCTTT. Using reference TRBV5-1 and TRBJ1-1 for the parts outside the CDR3, the full variable domain is KAGVTQTPRYLIKTRGQQVTLSCSPISGHRSVSWYQQTPGQGLQFLFEYFSETQRNKGNFPGRFSGRQFSNSRSEMNVSTLELGDSALYLCASSLVGTGWGTEAFFGQGTRLTVV.

This clonotype appeared a few times. This chain links TRBV7-3 with TRBJ2-3; tentative D call: TRBD2 (6 bases). CDR1 is SGHTA, CDR2 FQGTGA, per germline. Trimming took off 5 bases at V and 4 bases at J, with 16 bases between the two ends. The length of the CDR3 is 15 residues. The CDR3 DNA reads TGTGCCAGCAGCCGCGGGGCTAGCTGGGCAGATACGCAGTATTTT. Its translation: CASSRGASWADTQYF.

This clonotype showed up just a few times. This chain links TRBV20-1 with TRBJ2-4; no reliable D call. Germline V gene lookup returns CDR1 DFQATT and CDR2 SNEGSKA (reference sequence). The CDR3 spans 13 residues. With 6 bases removed from V and 5 bases from J, the gap between germline ends came to 14 bases. The CDR3 here is CSANRHTENIQYF. The CDR3 bases are TGCAGTGCAAACCGACACACGGAAAACATTCAGTACTTC.

About this clonotype itself: One junction end disagrees with the germline gene, perhaps due to a read error. V usage is TRBV5-6 and J usage is TRBJ2-3; D is possibly TRBD1 or TRBD2 (5 bases each). Germline values: CDR1 SGHDT, CDR2 YYEEEE. The CDR3 sequence is 15 residues long. The CDR3 protein is CASSFRDRGTDTQCF. In DNA form, the CDR3 reads TGTGCCAGCAGCTTCCGGGACCGTGGCACAGATACGCAGTGTTTT.

This clonotype came up many times. The chain employs TRBV7-9 and TRBJ2-1; unclear D gene. Trimming shortened V by 3 bases and J by 3 bases, and 9 bases separated the two germline ends. CDR1 is SEHNR, CDR2 FQNEAQ, per germline (reference sequence). The CDR3 spans 14 residues. The CDR3 spells CASSFMGSYNEQFF. The CDR3 coding sequence is TGTGCCAGCAGCTTCATGGGCAGCTACAATGAGCAGTTCTTC.

The V gene is TRBV5-1, the J gene TRBJ2-5; 10 positions match TRBD2. V dropped 4 bases and J dropped 2; count of bases not matched to a gene: 8. Germline values: CDR1 SGHRS, CDR2 YFSETQ. The CDR3 has 16 amino acids. The CDR3 region has the DNA TGCGCCAGCAGCGACGCTAGCGGGGGAACTCAAGAGACCCAGTACTTC. Protein sequence: CASSDASGGTQETQYF.

A few counts support this clonotype. This chain connects TRBV10-1 to TRBJ1-1; 10 bases map to TRBD1. V dropped 6 bases and J dropped 0; count of bases not matched to a gene: 4. The CDR3 loop spans 15 amino acids. In germline, CDR1 is WNHNN, CDR2 SYGVQD (reference sequence). The chain's CDR3 is CASRRDRGLNTEAFF. For the CDR3, the DNA is TGCGCCAGCAGACGGGACAGGGGCCTGAACACTGAAGCTTTCTTT.

The chain is built from TRBV6-6 and TRBJ2-3, with 10 bases fitting TRBD2. Germline lookup yields CDR1 MNHNY and CDR2 SVGAGI (reference sequence). V shed 2 bases and J 0 bases; nucleotides not matched to a gene: 14. The CDR3 contains 20 residues. This CDR3 is CASSYASLNLAGVSTDTQYF. The CDR3 region has the DNA TGTGCCAGCAGTTACGCGTCCCTAAACCTAGCGGGGGTTAGCACAGATACGCAGTATTTT.

This chain links TRBV6-5 with TRBJ1-4; D is ambiguous. This CDR3 region has 16 residues. V was pared by 2 bases and J by 0 bases, with 10 bases between. Germline assignment: CDR1 MNHEY and CDR2 SVGAGI. The CDR3 DNA reads as TGTGCCAGCAGTTACCGCCCCGGGGCAACTAATGAAAAACTGTTTTTT. Its translation: CASSYRPGATNEKLFF.

In its sample, this clonotype was seen a few times. The rearrangement joins TRBV24-1 to TRBJ2-2, with TRBD1 matching over 9 bases. The CDR3 is 15 amino acids. V was clipped by 4 bases and J by 7 bases; unmatched bases: 6. From germline, CDR1 is KGHDR and CDR2 SFDVKD. This CDR3 reads CATSDPGQGIGELFF. Written as DNA, the CDR3 is TGTGCCACCAGTGACCCCGGACAGGGGATCGGGGAGCTGTTTTTT.